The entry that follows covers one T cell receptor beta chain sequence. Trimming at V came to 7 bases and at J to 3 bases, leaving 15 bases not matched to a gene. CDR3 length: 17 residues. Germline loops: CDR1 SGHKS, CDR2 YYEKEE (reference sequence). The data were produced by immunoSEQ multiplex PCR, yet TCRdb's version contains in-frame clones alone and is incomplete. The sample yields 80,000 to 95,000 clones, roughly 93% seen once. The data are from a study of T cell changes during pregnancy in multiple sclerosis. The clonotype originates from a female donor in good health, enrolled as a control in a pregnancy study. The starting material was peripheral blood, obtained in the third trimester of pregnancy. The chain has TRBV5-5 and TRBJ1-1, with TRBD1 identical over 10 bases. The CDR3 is CASCLGPGTGVHTEAFF. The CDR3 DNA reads TGTGCCAGCTGCCTTGGTCCCGGGACAGGGGTCCACACTGAAGCTTTCTTT.